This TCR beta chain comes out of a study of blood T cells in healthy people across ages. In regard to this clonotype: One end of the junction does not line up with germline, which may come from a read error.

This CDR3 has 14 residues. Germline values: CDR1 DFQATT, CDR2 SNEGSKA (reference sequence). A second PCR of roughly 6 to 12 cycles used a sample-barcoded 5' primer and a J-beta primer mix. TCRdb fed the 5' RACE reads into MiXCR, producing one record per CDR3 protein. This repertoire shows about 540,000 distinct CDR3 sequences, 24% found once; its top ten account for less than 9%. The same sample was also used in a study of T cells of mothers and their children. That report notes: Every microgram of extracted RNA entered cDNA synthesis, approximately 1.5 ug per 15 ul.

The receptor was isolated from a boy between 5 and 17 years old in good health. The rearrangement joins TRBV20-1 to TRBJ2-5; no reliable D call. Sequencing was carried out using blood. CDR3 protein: CSVLALSSSYEQYF. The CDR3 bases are TGCAGTGTCCTGGCCCTTAGTAGTTCGTACGAGCAGTACTTT.